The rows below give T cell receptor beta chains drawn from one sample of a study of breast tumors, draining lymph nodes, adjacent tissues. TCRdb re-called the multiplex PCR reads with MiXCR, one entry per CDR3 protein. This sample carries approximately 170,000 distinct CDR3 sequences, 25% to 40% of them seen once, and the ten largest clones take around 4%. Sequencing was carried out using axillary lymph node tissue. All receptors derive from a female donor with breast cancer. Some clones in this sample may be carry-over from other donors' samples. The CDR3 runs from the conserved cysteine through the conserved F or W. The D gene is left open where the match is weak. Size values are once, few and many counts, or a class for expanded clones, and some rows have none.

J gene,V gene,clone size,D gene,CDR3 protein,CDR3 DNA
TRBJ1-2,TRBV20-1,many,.,CSARNRVNYGYTF,TGCAGTGCCAGAAACAGGGTAAACTATGGCTACACCTTC
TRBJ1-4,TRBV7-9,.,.,CASSLGGPRKTNEKLFF,TGTGCCAGCAGCTTAGGGGGTCCGAGGAAAACTAATGAAAAACTGTTTTTT
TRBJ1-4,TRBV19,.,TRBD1,CASSRQGAREKLFF,TGTGCCAGTAGTCGACAGGGGGCGCGGGAAAAACTGTTTTTT
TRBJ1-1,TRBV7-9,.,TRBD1,CATGTDNTEAFF,TGTGCCACCGGGACAGACAACACTGAAGCTTTCTTT
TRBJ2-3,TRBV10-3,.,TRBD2,CAIGGGNGNQPQYF,TGTGCCATCGGGGGAGGGAACGGAAATCAGCCCCAGTATTTT
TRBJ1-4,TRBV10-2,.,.,CASSGGPGTNEKLFF,TGCGCCAGCAGTGGGGGCCCTGGAACTAATGAAAAACTGTTTTTT
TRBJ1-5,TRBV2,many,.,CASSPREDGGQPQHF,TGTGCCAGCAGCCCCAGGGAAGACGGTGGTCAGCCCCAGCATTTT
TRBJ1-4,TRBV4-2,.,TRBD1,CASSHTGEVGEDEKLFF,TGTGCCAGCAGCCATACAGGGGAGGTGGGGGAGGATGAAAAACTGTTTTTT
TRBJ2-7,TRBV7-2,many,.,CASSLGGSGLPYEQYF,TGTGCCAGCAGCTTAGGAGGTTCGGGGTTACCCTACGAGCAGTACTTC
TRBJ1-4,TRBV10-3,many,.,CAISEGATNEKLFF,TGTGCCATCAGTGAGGGGGCAACTAATGAAAAACTGTTTTTT
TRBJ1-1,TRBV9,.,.,CASSVVQGRTEAFF,TGTGCCAGCAGCGTAGTGCAGGGGAGAACTGAAGCTTTCTTT
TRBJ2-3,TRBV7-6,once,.,CASSLGWGPFTDTQYF,TGTGCCAGCAGCTTAGGTTGGGGACCCTTCACAGATACGCAGTATTTT
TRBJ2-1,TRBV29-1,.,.,CSVSGGGFWNEQFF,TGCAGCGTATCCGGAGGGGGATTTTGGAATGAGCAGTTCTTC
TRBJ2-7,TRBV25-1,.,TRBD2,CACPLAGGYEQYF,TGTGCCTGCCCACTAGCGGGAGGTTACGAGCAGTACTTC
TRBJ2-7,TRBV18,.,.,CASSPERNTYEQYF,TGTGCCAGCTCCCCAGAACGGAATACCTACGAGCAGTACTTC
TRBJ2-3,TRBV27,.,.,CASSLEGTDVSDTQYF,TGTGCCAGCAGTTTAGAAGGGACGGATGTTTCAGATACGCAGTATTTT
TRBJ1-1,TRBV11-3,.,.,CASSLGSQGNTEAFF,TGTGCCAGCAGCTTAGGGTCCCAGGGCAACACTGAAGCTTTCTTT
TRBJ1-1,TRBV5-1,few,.,CASSLNGDDEAFF,TGCGCCAGCAGCTTGAACGGGGACGATGAAGCTTTCTTT
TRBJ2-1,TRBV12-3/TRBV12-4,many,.,CASSLESYNEQFF,TGTGCCAGCAGTTTGGAGTCCTACAATGAGCAGTTCTTC
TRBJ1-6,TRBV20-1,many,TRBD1,CSARPGQYNSPLHF,TGCAGTGCTAGACCGGGACAGTATAATTCACCCCTCCACTTT
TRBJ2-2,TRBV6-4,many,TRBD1,CASSQQGSTGELFF,TGTGCCAGCAGTCAACAGGGGTCGACCGGGGAGCTGTTTTTT
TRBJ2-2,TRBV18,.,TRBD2,CASSRPSGPGGELFF,TGTGCCAGCTCACGTCCTAGCGGGCCCGGCGGGGAGCTGTTTTTT
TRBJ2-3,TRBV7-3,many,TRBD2,CASSLTGTSGGEGTQYF,TGTGCCAGCAGCCTAACCGGGACTAGCGGGGGTGAGGGTACGCAGTATTTT
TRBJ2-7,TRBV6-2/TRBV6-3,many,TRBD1,CASTIQGLAYEQYF,TGTGCCAGCACAATACAGGGGTTAGCCTACGAGCAGTACTTC
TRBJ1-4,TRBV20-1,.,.,CSARDGGLDEKLFF,TGCAGTGCTAGAGATGGAGGACTAGATGAAAAACTGTTTTTT
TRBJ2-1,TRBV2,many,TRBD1,CASNGGQGRHEQFF,TGTGCCAGCAATGGCGGACAGGGGAGACATGAGCAGTTCTTC
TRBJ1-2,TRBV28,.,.,CASSSPGGIGGYTF,TGTGCCAGCAGTTCACCGGGGGGGATCGGTGGCTACACCTTC
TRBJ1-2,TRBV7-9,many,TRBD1,CASRSPPGTGDGYTF,TGTGCCAGCAGATCTCCCCCCGGGACAGGGGACGGCTACACCTTC
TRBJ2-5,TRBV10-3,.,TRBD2,CATSASGGSGTQYF,TGTGCCACCAGCGCTAGCGGGGGTAGTGGGACCCAGTACTTC
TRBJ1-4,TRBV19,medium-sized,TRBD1,CASSMGTGIREKLFF,TGTGCCAGTAGTATGGGGACAGGGATTCGGGAAAAACTGTTTTTT
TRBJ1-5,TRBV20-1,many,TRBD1,CSAASAGTGLSNQPQHF,TGCAGTGCTGCCAGCGCGGGGACAGGCCTGAGCAATCAGCCCCAGCATTTT
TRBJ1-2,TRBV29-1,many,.,CSVSAGRTHPSGYTF,TGCAGCGTTTCGGCGGGGCGGACCCACCCTAGTGGCTACACCTTC
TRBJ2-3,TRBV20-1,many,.,CSAKQMSTDTQYF,TGCAGTGCCAAACAGATGAGCACAGATACGCAGTATTTT
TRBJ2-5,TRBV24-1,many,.,CATSDSRDPPSYF,TGTGCCACCAGTGATTCCCGGGACCCACCATCGTACTTC
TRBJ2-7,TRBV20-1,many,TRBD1,CSAKKSRDRDYEQYF,TGCAGTGCTAAAAAATCTAGGGACAGGGACTACGAGCAGTACTTC
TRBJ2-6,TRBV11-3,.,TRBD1,CASSLFGTGAGANVLTF,TGTGCCAGCAGCTTGTTTGGGACAGGGGCTGGGGCCAACGTCCTGACTTTC
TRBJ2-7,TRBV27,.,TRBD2,CASSLFSSGGPGEQYF,TGTGCCAGCAGTTTATTTTCTAGCGGGGGGCCCGGGGAGCAGTACTTC
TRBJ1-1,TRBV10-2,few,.,CASSEPSHTEAFF,TGCGCCAGCAGTGAGCCGAGCCACACTGAAGCTTTCTTT
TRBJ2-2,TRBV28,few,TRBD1,CASSLLLGQGSIGELFF,TGTGCCAGCAGTTTACTTCTTGGACAGGGGAGTATCGGGGAGCTGTTTTTT
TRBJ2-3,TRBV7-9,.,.,CASSHQKGTYSTDPQYF,TGTGCCAGCAGTCACCAAAAAGGGACTTATAGCACAGATCCGCAGTATTTT
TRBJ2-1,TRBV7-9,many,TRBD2,CASSLGLAGGSYNEQFF,TGTGCCAGCAGCTTAGGGCTAGCGGGGGGGTCCTACAATGAGCAGTTCTTC
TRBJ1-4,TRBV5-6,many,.,CASSPTGTANEKLFF,TGTGCCAGCAGCCCAACCGGGACTGCGAATGAAAAACTGTTTTTT
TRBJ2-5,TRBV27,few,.,CASSLSITRNPETQYF,TGTGCCAGCAGTTTATCGATCACTAGGAATCCGGAGACCCAGTACTTC